These 19 T cell receptor beta chains came from one sample sequenced in a study of T cells in Graves' hyperthyroidism and ophthalmopathy (dated by TCRdb to the late 2010s). Receptor libraries were prepared by multiplex PCR. These reads were obtained on an Illumina HiSeq 2000. The TCR beta CDR3 regions were amplified from the RNA transcripts. A first-round RT-PCR of the TCR CDR3 used the HTBI primer set with the Qiagen OneStep RT-PCR kit. The raw public data were reprocessed by TCRdb itself: fastp quality trimming at Q25, MiXCR clonotype calling, in-frame beta chains only. Duplicate CDR3 protein sequences are folded into a single record with the most common DNA and genes. The sample table lists under 650,000 distinct CDR3 sequences, about a sixth of them with a count of one. The top ten clones comprise less than 4.5% of the sample. Sequenced sample: blood. All receptors come from a woman younger than 45 with Graves' hyperthyroidism.

The chain links TRBV20-1 to TRBJ2-5; 7 bases agree with TRBD1. Trimming cost V 4 bases and J 1 base; bases outside gene matches: 3. The CDR3 contains 13 residues. Germline CDR1 reads DFQATT; CDR2 reads SNEGSKA (reference sequence). CDR3 bases: TGCAGTGCTACGACAGGGCCCCAAGAGACCCAGTACTTC. It specifies CSATTGPQETQYF.

The chain combines TRBV6-1 with TRBJ1-6; the D is unclear. Germline V gene data show CDR1 as MNHNS and CDR2 as SASEGT. The CDR3 consists of 14 residues. Trimming took off 5 bases at V and 7 bases at J, with 12 bases between the two ends. The CDR3 protein is CASSLLPGNSPLHF. The CDR3 nucleotides are TGTGCCAGCAGTCTTCTCCCTGGGAATTCACCCCTCCACTTT.

Turning to this clonotype: A read error may explain this, as a much larger clone is one base away. The gene calls are TRBV12-5 and TRBJ2-7, with D possibly TRBD1 on 5 matching bases. V lost 6 bases to trimming and J lost 2 bases, with 11 bases between them. Germline CDR1 LGHNT, CDR2 FRNRAP. The CDR3 is made up of 13 amino acids. This CDR3 is CASGETAAYEQYF. CDR3 in DNA: TGTGCTAGTGGCGAGACAGCAGCCTACGAGCAGTACTTC. The full variable domain, completed using reference TRBV12-5 and TRBJ2-7, is DARVTQTPRHKVTEMGQEVTMRCQPILGHNTVFWYRQTMMQGLELLAYFRNRAPLDDSGMPKDRFSAEMPDATLATLKIQPSEPRDSAVYFCASGETAAYEQYFGPGTRLTVT.

This clonotype was seen ten or more times. V and J are TRBV6-2 or TRBV6-3 and TRBJ2-7; TRBD2 agrees at 8 bases. Germline V CDR1 and CDR2: MNHEY, SVGEGT. This CDR3 comprises 15 residues. V trimming: 6 bases; J trimming: 3 bases; junction bases outside the gene matches: 10. The CDR3 bases are TGTGCCAGCAGCGACCCCGGGGGGGCCTTCTACGAGCAGTACTTC. Protein: CASSDPGGAFYEQYF.

This clonotype was detected ten times or more. V usage is TRBV30 and J usage is TRBJ1-1, with D unclear. The CDR3 runs to 14 residues. Trimming removed 0 bases at V and 2 bases at J, with 10 bases between. Per germline, CDR1 GTSNPN and CDR2 SVGIG (reference sequence). The CDR3 region has the DNA TGTGCCTGGAGTGTACGACACGTAAACACTGAAGCTTTCTTT. Translating it yields CAWSVRHVNTEAFF.

V and J are TRBV7-2 and TRBJ2-3, with D perhaps assigned TRBD1 or TRBD2 (5 bases each). Germline assignment: CDR1 SGHTA and CDR2 FQGNSA. Trimming shortened V by 11 bases and J by 7 bases, and 16 bases separated the two germline ends. This CDR3 contains 12 residues. DNA for the CDR3: TGTGCCGGATCAGGGAGAGGAAATACGCAGTATTTT. The encoded protein is CAGSGRGNTQYF.

There are a few counts of this clonotype. CDR3 coding DNA: TGCAGTGCTAGCGTTGGGGTTGAGCAGTTCTTC. Translated: CSASVGVEQFF. V gene TRBV20-1 combines with J gene TRBJ2-1; D unresolved. CDR1 and CDR2 (germline): DFQATT, SNEGSKA (reference sequence). V was trimmed by 3 bases and J by 9 bases, leaving 9 bases between them. This CDR3 comprises 11 residues.

A few counts support this clonotype. DNA for the CDR3: TGCAGCGTTGCGTGGGGCAATCCGGCAGATACGCAGTATTTT. Protein: CSVAWGNPADTQYF. This rearrangement joins TRBV29-1 to TRBJ2-3; TRBD1 is a possible D gene (5 bases). The V and J ends lost 4 bases and 4 bases respectively, with 15 bases between them. The CDR3 length is 14 residues. Germline CDR1 reads SQVTM; CDR2 reads ANQGSEA.

This clonotype was counted between two and nine times. The chain carries TRBV20-1 and TRBJ1-4; 9 nucleotides match TRBD1. CDR1 and CDR2 from the germline V gene are DFQATT and SNEGSKA (reference sequence). V dropped 6 bases and J dropped 1; count of bases not matched to a gene: 9. The CDR3 length is 16 residues. The CDR3 DNA follows: TGCAGTGCCCAAACCTGGGGACAGGGAACTAATGAAAAACTGTTTTTT. It is translated as CSAQTWGQGTNEKLFF.

As regards this clonotype: One end of the junction is discordant with germline, which a read error may explain. The rearrangement uses TRBV7-9 and TRBJ2-7; D is perhaps TRBD2 (6 bases). Germline V gives CDR1 SEHNR, CDR2 FQNEAQ (reference sequence). The CDR3 totals 20 residues. The CDR3 region has the DNA TGTGCCAGCGGCTTTTCCCTCGGGAGCTTCGCCCCCCTCGGCTCCTACGAGCAGTACTTC. Its protein product is CASGFSLGSFAPLGSYEQYF.

This clonotype appeared many times. The chain has TRBV29-1 and TRBJ2-1; the match to TRBD2 covers 8 bases. The CDR3 extends over 13 amino acids. Unmatched junction bases numbered 11, after V lost 8 bases and J lost 8 bases. CDR1 and CDR2 (germline): SQVTM, ANQGSEA. The CDR3 region has the DNA TGCAGCCAAGCCCGGGAGGGCCATTATGAGCAGTTCTTC. Translating gives CSQAREGHYEQFF.

The rearrangement links TRBV28 to TRBJ1-4; the D is unclear. V lost 3 bases and J lost 0, with 8 bases in between. Germline CDR1 reads MDHEN; CDR2 reads SYDVKM. The CDR3 length is 15 residues. CDR3 bases: TGTGCCAGCAGTTTGGCAGACACAACTAATGAAAAACTGTTTTTT. Its protein product is CASSLADTTNEKLFF.

The V and J genes are TRBV4-2 and TRBJ1-6; 10 bases agree with TRBD1. Unmatched junction bases numbered 14, after V lost 0 bases and J lost 9 bases. The CDR3 runs to 19 residues. CDR1 is LGHNA, CDR2 YNFKEQ, per germline. The CDR3 coding sequence is TGTGCCAGCAGCCAAGACTTGGGGACAGGGGTTTACATCGGTTCACCCCTCCACTTT. The encoded protein is CASSQDLGTGVYIGSPLHF.

Note on this clonotype: The missing conserved phenylalanine or tryptophan at the end of this CDR3 makes a read error likely. This chain joins TRBV2 and TRBJ2-7, with TRBD1 as a possible D gene (6 bases). Germline lookup yields CDR1 SNHLY and CDR2 FYNNEI. The CDR3 has 13 residues. CDR3 sequence reads: CASRTDTTSGQYL. CDR3 in DNA: TGTGCTTCGAGGACAGACACTACAAGCGGGCAGTACCTC.

The chain combines TRBV9 with TRBJ1-4; 7 positions agree with TRBD1. This CDR3 is 15 amino acids long. The V gene end was trimmed by 3 bases and the J gene end by 4 bases; junction bases not matched to a gene: 6. The V gene's germline CDR1 is SGDLS and CDR2 YYNGEE. Written as DNA, the CDR3 is TGTGCCAGCAGCGCCCGGGACAGTCTTAATGAAAAACTGTTTTTT. Its protein is CASSARDSLNEKLFF.

This clonotype was picked up a small number of times. This rearrangement joins TRBV20-1 to TRBJ2-6; D is possibly TRBD1 or TRBD2 (5 bases each). V shed 3 bases and J shed 0 bases, with 15 bases lying between them. Germline V gene sequence: CDR1 DFQATT, CDR2 SNEGSKA (reference sequence). The CDR3 is 17 residues long. CDR3 sequence (DNA): TGCAGTGCTAGTGTCCCTAGGGGAGACTCTGGGGCCAACGTCCTGACTTTC. Translating it yields CSASVPRGDSGANVLTF.

This clonotype has just a few counts. The V call is TRBV27, the J call TRBJ2-4; 11 positions match TRBD2. There are 19 residues in the CDR3. Per the germline V gene, CDR1 is MNHEY and CDR2 is SMNVEV (reference sequence). The V gene end was trimmed by 6 bases and the J gene end by 0 bases; junction bases not matched to a gene: 13. In DNA form, the CDR3 reads TGTGCCAGCAGCCTGCCGGGACTAGCGGAGGCACTAGCCAAAAACATTCAGTACTTC. Translation: CASSLPGLAEALAKNIQYF.

This clonotype turned up a few times. V is TRBV6-1 and J is TRBJ2-6, with 9 bases lining up with TRBD2. With V trimmed by 7 bases and J by 1 base, 14 bases remained unmatched. Germline CDR1 and CDR2: MNHNS and SASEGT. The CDR3 has 19 residues. CDR3 DNA sequence: TGTGCCAGCACTACCCTAGGCGAGACTAGCGGTTCTGGGGCCAACGTCCTGACTTTC. Protein sequence: CASTTLGETSGSGANVLTF.

Ten or more counts support this clonotype. The chain couples TRBV7-2 to TRBJ2-1; 12 bases align to TRBD2. CDR3 size: 15 residues. Germline CDR1 SGHTA, CDR2 FQGNSA. With V trimmed by 2 bases and J by 8 bases, 4 bases remained unmatched. Here the CDR3 DNA reads TGTGCCAGCAGCTTATCTAGCGGGAGGGTAGATGAGCAGTTCTTC. Amino acids: CASSLSSGRVDEQFF.